The source of this T cell receptor beta chain is a study of Ad26.COV2.S vaccination and SARS-CoV-2 variants (dated by TCRdb to the early 2020s). Study-level background: Sequencing of the TCRbeta repertoire served to evaluate the specificity and breadth of SARS-CoV-2-reactive T cell receptors following Ad26.COV2.S vaccination. The TCR-sequenced set comprised approximately 32 samples: around 20 Ad26.COV2.S vaccine recipients, 5 placebo recipients and 8 SARS-CoV-2 convalescent individuals. The investigation overall reported the following: The authors noted that the TCR breadth and depth analyses may have underestimated total T cell responses. Ad26.COV2.S recipients had higher spike-specific TCR breadth than placebo recipients (P = 0.0014). After vaccination, spike-specific CD8+ and CD4+ T cell responses were reported to show substantial breadth. Comparable non-spike TCR breadth was observed between vaccine and placebo recipients, consistent with only spike being contained in the vaccine.

TCRbeta CDR3 regions were sequenced with the immunoSEQ Assay. After extraction, genomic DNA underwent amplification by bias-controlled multiplex PCR, followed by high-throughput sequencing. In the authors' own workflow: To quantify the absolute abundance of every unique TCRbeta CDR3 region, sequences were collapsed and filtered. Usable DNA was measured by amplifying reference genes present in all nucleated cells, and TCRbeta template counts were normalized to that usable DNA to estimate T cell fraction. Repertoire TCRs were annotated as SARS-CoV-2-specific by exact matching of V gene, CDR3 amino acid sequence and J gene to a known reactive TCR set. The reference SARS-CoV-2 TCR set was derived from MIRA and filtered for enrichment in COVID-19-positive ImmuneCODE repertoires, a step that removed public or cross-reactive TCRs. Using the MIRA antigens, annotated TCRs were further analysed by specific ORF or by position within an ORF. Breadth was defined as annotated unique rearrangements over total unique productive rearrangements; depth was the summed frequency of those rearrangements. Group comparisons of TCR breadth used two-sided Wilcoxon rank-sum tests. TCRdb retrieved this table from immuneACCESS and kept in-frame rearrangements only. Not all clones are present; in checked studies, unresolved V genes account for under half, and no reason is known for the remainder. That table gives V, J and clone size, and the DNA gave D and trimming. The sample table shows around 170,000 clones, and around nine tenths are seen once. Of the sample, 5.9% falls within the top ten clones.

About this clone itself: Its antigen specificity is not known. No much larger clone is present one base from it, and per-base qualities are unavailable. The sample contains more than one DNA sequence encoding this CDR3.

CDR1 and CDR2 were assigned from the germline V gene as SGHDN and FVKESK. V lost 3 bases and J lost 1 base, and the count of bases not matched to a germline gene is 9. The cysteine opens and the phenylalanine closes a CDR3 of 17 amino acids. The read is trimmed to its CDR3 DNA, 51 bases read in frame from base 1. Sample time point, as interpreted from the label and publication: individuals recovered from natural SARS-CoV-2 infection. Here the chain combines TRBV14 and TRBJ2-1; 7 middle bases align to TRBD1. The receptor was derived from a human donor who had recovered from COVID-19. Here the sequenced sample was peripheral blood, taken after recovery from COVID-19. The bases are TGTGCCAGCAGCCACAATCGGGCAGGGGGTTCCTACAATGAGCAGTTCTTC. This codes for CASSHNRAGGSYNEQFF.